This T cell receptor beta chain stems from a study of OX40 agonist ivuxolimab in advanced cancers. The table came from immunoSEQ multiplex PCR; TCRdb's copy has only in-frame clones and leaves some out. This table holds about 68,000 clones, approximately 86% found once. Trimming pared 7 bases from V and 8 bases from J, leaving 17 bases between. Germline V gene sequence: CDR1 LNHDA, CDR2 SQIVND (reference sequence). The CDR3 covers 13 residues. About this clone: Its antigen is still unknown.

Study conclusions and caveats: At 0.1 to 3.0 mg/kg, CD4+ and CD8+ blood T cells expanded clonally by week 6. More expanded clones were seen, on average, in CD8+ T cells than in CD4+.

This receptor was taken from an adult with an advanced solid tumor such as melanoma, head and neck, liver or kidney cancer. The source was CD4+ or CD8+ T cells sorted from blood, collected in a trial of the OX40 agonist ivuxolimab. The rearrangement links TRBV19 to TRBJ1-1, with a possible D match to TRBD1 (6 bases). The CDR3 protein is CASTSPGGWEAFF. The CDR3 DNA sequence: TGTGCCAGTACCTCCCCCGGGGGCTGGGAAGCTTTCTTT. Together with reference TRBV19 and TRBJ1-1, the CDR3 gives the full variable domain: DGGITQSPKYLFRKEGQNVTLSCEQNLNHDAMYWYRQDPGQGLRLIYYSQIVNDFQKGDIAEGYSVSREKKESFPLTVTSAQKNPTAFYLCASTSPGGWEAFFGQGTRLTVV.